This T cell receptor (beta chain) was observed in a study of blood T cell repertoires in COVID-19. Looking at the study overall: Specimens from acute and convalescent COVID-19 originated in the United States, Italy and Spain. PBMCs, B-cell-depleted T cells, or T cells provided the cDNA or gDNA that made up the material.

In the original workflow: Reference gene primer amplification yielded estimated nucleated cell counts. Repertoires were generated with immunoSEQ multiplex PCR, while TCRdb's copy carries only in-frame clones and drops some. V and J calls and clone size are given by that table; D and trimming were obtained from the DNA. The sample yields roughly 91,000 clones, roughly four fifths seen once. The germline CDR1 and CDR2 sequences are SNHLY and FYNNEI. The CDR3 runs to 14 residues. With 8 bases clipped from V and 6 bases from J, the junction kept 12 bases outside the gene matches. The receptor's source is a woman aged 80 or over with acute or convalescent COVID-19. What was sequenced was peripheral blood. This sequence joins TRBV2 and TRBJ1-2; 7 bases fit TRBD1. The CDR3 DNA is TGTGCCAGCGTAGGTGGGACAGCTTTCGATGGCTACACCTTC. It is translated as CASVGGTAFDGYTF. Full variable domain (outside the CDR3, taken from reference TRBV2 and TRBJ1-2): EPEVTQTPSHQVTQMGQEVILRCVPISNHLYFYWYRQILGQKVEFLVSFYNNEISEKSEIFDDQFSVERPDGSNFTLKIRSTKLEDSAMYFCASVGGTAFDGYTFGSGTRLTVV.